Below are 3 T cell receptor beta chains sequenced from a single sample in a study of radiotherapy plus CTLA-4 blockade in lung cancer. Clones were sequenced by immunoSEQ multiplex PCR, and TCRdb holds only the in-frame ones, with some missing. The data contain about 59,000 clones, 65% to 80% of them singletons. The sequenced sample was peripheral blood, obtained from a patient treated with radiotherapy plus ipilimumab. Every receptor here comes from a human donor with non-small cell lung cancer whose response to radiotherapy plus ipilimumab could not be evaluated.

The genes are TRBV19 and TRBJ1-2; TRBD1 might be the D (5 bases). Germline-derived CDR1 and CDR2 are LNHDA and SQIVND (reference sequence). This CDR3 spans 13 amino acids. V was clipped by 4 bases and J by 13 bases, with 19 bases between them. The CDR3 coding sequence is TGTGCCAGTAGTACAGGGCAGAACGTGGGGGGCACCTTC. This gives the protein CASSTGQNVGGTF.

The rearrangement joins TRBV5-1 to TRBJ1-1; 8 bases fit TRBD1. V was clipped by 0 bases and J by 5 bases; unmatched bases: 6. Germline assignment: CDR1 SGHRS and CDR2 YFSETQ. The CDR3 contains 15 residues. CDR3 sequence (DNA): TGCGCCAGCAGCTTGGGTCCGGACAGGGTGACTGAAGCTTTCTTT. Residues: CASSLGPDRVTEAFF.

This clone came up a few times. The rearrangement uses TRBV7-3 and TRBJ2-5, with 8 bases fitting TRBD1. The DNA end is a closer match to TRBJ2-7, so the J assignment may be wrong. The CDR3 runs to 17 residues. The V gene's germline CDR1 is SGHTA and CDR2 FQGTGA. The DNA for the CDR3 is TGTGCCAGCAGCTTAAGCTACAGGGGGACAGTTACCTACGAGCAGTACTTC. The encoded protein is CASSLSYRGTVTYEQYF.